This T cell receptor (beta chain) comes out of a study of graft-versus-host responses after intestinal transplantation. Study at large: Recipients underwent multivisceral, liver-intestinal, or isolated intestinal transplants.

Germline loops: CDR1 MNHNS, CDR2 SASEGT. The length of the CDR3 is 13 residues. General study points: Recipient marrow showed GvH clones, some seen first in ileum or blood.

TCRdb's copy holds only in-frame clones and misses some; the assay was immunoSEQ multiplex PCR. This sample has tens of thousands of clones, with around 96% found just once. About this clone itself: Its antigen is currently unknown.

The rearrangement links TRBV6-1 to TRBJ2-5, with D possibly being TRBD1 (6 bases). The J call may be in error: the DNA end matches TRBJ2-7 better. The input for sequencing was unstimulated CD8+ T cells sorted from spleen or lymph node cells, taken before intestinal transplant. The TCR sequence derives from a human donor who received an intestinal transplant. The CDR3 sequence: CASSLGQTYEQYF. CDR3 nucleotide sequence: TGTGCCAGCAGTTTAGGACAGACCTACGAGCAGTACTTC.